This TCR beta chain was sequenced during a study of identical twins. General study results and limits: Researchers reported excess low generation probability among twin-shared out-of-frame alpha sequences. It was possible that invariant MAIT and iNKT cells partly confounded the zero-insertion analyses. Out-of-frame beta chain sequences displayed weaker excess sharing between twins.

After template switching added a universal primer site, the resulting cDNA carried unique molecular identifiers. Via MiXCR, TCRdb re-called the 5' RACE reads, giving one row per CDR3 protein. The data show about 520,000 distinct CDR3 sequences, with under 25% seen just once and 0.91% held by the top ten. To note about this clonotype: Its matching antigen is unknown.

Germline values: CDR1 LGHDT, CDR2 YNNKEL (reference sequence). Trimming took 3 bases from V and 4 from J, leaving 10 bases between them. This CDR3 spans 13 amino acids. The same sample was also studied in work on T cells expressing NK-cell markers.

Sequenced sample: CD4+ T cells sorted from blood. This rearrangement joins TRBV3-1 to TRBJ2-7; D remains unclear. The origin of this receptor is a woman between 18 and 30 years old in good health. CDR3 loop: CASSQRRQYEQYF. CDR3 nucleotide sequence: TGTGCCAGCAGCCAGCGACGACAATACGAGCAGTACTTC.